This note documents a single TCR beta chain sequence. There are 12 residues in the CDR3. The ends were cut back, 0 bases at V and 3 bases at J, with 3 bases in the middle. These data belong to a study of blood T cell repertoires in COVID-19. On the study more broadly: The origin of the acute and convalescent COVID-19 samples was the United States, Italy and Spain. In each case, the material was cDNA or gDNA derived from T cells, B-cell-depleted T cells, or PBMCs.

In the original workflow: Using reference gene primer amplification, nucleated cell counts were estimated. Libraries were prepared by immunoSEQ multiplex PCR; TCRdb keeps only in-frame clonotypes and omits some of them. The DNA gave D and trimming, while V, J and clone size come from that table. Among approximately 21,000 clones listed, roughly 90% were seen once. This sequence was found in a man aged 70-80 years with active COVID-19. The rearrangement links TRBV12-3 or TRBV12-4 to TRBJ2-7; no clear D gene. Material for sequencing was peripheral blood. The CDR3 coding sequence is TGTGCCAGCAGTTTAGCGAGCTACGAGCAGTACTTC. This sequence encodes CASSLASYEQYF.